The present T cell receptor (beta chain) was sequenced within a study of cytomegalovirus exposure and HLA in healthy donors. Study context: About 80 million unique TCRs, all from HLA-typed donors, were included in an early release of the data. Study-wide points: Later, an analysis showed that TCR beta chains associated with HLA were more clonally expanded than others that were equally common.

It was with 60 Vbeta and 13 Jbeta primers that the PCR ran. The data were produced by immunoSEQ multiplex PCR, yet TCRdb's version contains in-frame clones alone and is incomplete. The clone table shows tens of thousands of clones, with the ten largest holding 3.6%. A word on this clone: Its antigen is undetermined.

Input material: PBMCs. This clonotype originated in a woman aged 18-29 years in good health and CMV-seronegative.

CDR3 protein: CASSLYPTGGYGYTF. The CDR3 DNA reads as TGTGCCAGCAGCTTATACCCGACAGGGGGCTATGGCTACACCTTC. The chain joins TRBV7-8 to TRBJ1-2; 9 nucleotides align to TRBD1. CDR1 and CDR2 from the germline V gene are SGHVS and FQNEAQ. Trimming removed 2 bases from V and 4 bases from J; junction bases left unmatched: 5. The CDR3 contains 15 residues.